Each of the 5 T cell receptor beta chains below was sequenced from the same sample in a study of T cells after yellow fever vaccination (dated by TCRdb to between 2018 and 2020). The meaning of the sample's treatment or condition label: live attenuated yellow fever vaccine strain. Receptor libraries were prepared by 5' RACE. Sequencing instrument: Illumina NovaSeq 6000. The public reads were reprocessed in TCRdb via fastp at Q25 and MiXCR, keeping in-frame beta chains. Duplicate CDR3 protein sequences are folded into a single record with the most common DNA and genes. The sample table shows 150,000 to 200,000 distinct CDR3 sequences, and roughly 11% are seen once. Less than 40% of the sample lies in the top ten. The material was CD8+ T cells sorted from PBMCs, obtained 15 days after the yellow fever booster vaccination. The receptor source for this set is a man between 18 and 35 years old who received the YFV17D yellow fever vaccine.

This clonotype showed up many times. The CDR3 coding sequence is TGTGCCAGCAGTCCGGGACAGGGGCGGTACGAGCAGTACTTC. This translates into CASSPGQGRYEQYF. The chain joins TRBV6-5 to TRBJ2-7, with TRBD1 matching over 10 bases. Looked up from germline, CDR1 is MNHEY and CDR2 is SVGAGI. With V trimmed by 5 bases and J by 4 bases, 5 bases remained unmatched. The CDR3 is 14 amino acids.

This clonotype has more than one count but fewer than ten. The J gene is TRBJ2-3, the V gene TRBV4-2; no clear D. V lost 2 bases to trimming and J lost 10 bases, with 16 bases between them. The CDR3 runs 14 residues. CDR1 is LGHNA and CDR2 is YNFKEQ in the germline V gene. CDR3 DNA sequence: TGTGCCAGCAGCCAATCCCCCTCTCGCGACGCGCAGTATTTT. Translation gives CASSQSPSRDAQYF.

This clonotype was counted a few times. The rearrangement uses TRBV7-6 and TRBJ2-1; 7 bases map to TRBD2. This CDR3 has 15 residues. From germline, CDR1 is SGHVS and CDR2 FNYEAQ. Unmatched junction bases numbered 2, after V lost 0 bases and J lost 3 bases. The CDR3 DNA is TGTGCCAGCAGCTTAGCGGGGGACTACTACAATGAGCAGTTCTTC. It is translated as CASSLAGDYYNEQFF.

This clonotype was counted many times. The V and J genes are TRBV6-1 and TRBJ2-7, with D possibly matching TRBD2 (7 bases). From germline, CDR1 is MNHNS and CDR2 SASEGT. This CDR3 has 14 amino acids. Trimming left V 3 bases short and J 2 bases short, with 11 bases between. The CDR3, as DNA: TGTGCCAGCAGTGACAGGGGAGGGCCCTACGAGCAGTACTTC. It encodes CASSDRGGPYEQYF.

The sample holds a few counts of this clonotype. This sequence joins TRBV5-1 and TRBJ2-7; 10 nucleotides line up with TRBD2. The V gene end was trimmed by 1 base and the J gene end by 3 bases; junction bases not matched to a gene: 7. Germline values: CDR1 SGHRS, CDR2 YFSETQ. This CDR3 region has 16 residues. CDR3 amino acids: CASSLSASGGVYEQYF. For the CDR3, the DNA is TGCGCCAGCAGCTTGTCTGCTAGCGGGGGTGTCTACGAGCAGTACTTC.